Presented here are 10 T cell receptor beta chains from one specimen sequenced in a study of blood T cell repertoires in COVID-19. Measured with immunoSEQ multiplex PCR; TCRdb has only the in-frame clones, and not every one. The sample carries about 200,000 clones, 87% recorded once. The sample taken for sequencing was peripheral blood. These receptors all come from a man between 60 and 75 years old with active or convalescent COVID-19.

This chain joins TRBV3-1 (or the pseudogene TRBV3-2) and TRBJ1-5; the D gene is possibly TRBD1 (5 bases). Deletions cut 8 bases from V and 4 bases from J, with 12 bases between. CDR1 and CDR2 (germline): LGHDT, YNNKEL (reference sequence). This CDR3 is 13 amino acids long. The CDR3 nucleotides are TGTGCCAGCTCTGGGGGGTGGAATCAGCCCCAGCATTTT. Its translation: CASSGGWNQPQHF.

CDR3 amino acids: CASSESRVRNQPQHF. The CDR3 nucleotides read TGTGCCAGCAGTGAATCTCGGGTGCGGAATCAGCCCCAGCATTTT. The chain employs TRBV2 and TRBJ1-5, with D hard to call. CDR3 size: 15 residues. V dropped 2 bases and J dropped 4 bases, with 12 bases sitting between them. Germline values: CDR1 SNHLY, CDR2 FYNNEI.

In DNA form, the CDR3 reads TGTGCCAGCCAAAAGGGGACAGGGGGGAACTATGGCTACACCTTC. This encodes CASQKGTGGNYGYTF. The rearrangement uses TRBV9 and TRBJ1-2; 11 bases fit TRBD1. CDR1 SGDLS and CDR2 YYNGEE come from the germline V gene. The V gene end was trimmed by 7 bases and the J gene end by 2 bases; junction bases not matched to a gene: 7. The CDR3 is 15 residues long.

This clone has only a few counts. The V and J genes are TRBV6-5 and TRBJ1-6, with 7 bases identical to TRBD1. CDR1 MNHEY and CDR2 SVGAGI come from the germline V gene. The ends lost 0 bases at V and 9 bases at J; junction bases unmatched: 5. The CDR3 length is 15 residues. The CDR3 loop reads CASSYSKGAGSPLHF. The CDR3 bases are TGTGCCAGCAGTTACTCGAAGGGGGCCGGTTCACCCCTCCACTTT.

The chain recombines TRBV12-3 or TRBV12-4 with TRBJ1-1; D gene unclear. The V and J ends lost 3 bases and 1 base respectively, with 6 bases between them. The CDR3 has 13 amino acids. CDR3 nucleotides: TGTGCCAGCAGTTTGATACAGAACACTGAAGCTTTCTTT. Translated: CASSLIQNTEAFF.

V and J are TRBV3-1 (or the pseudogene TRBV3-2) and TRBJ1-6; D not certain. With 3 bases removed from V and 7 bases from J, the gap between germline ends came to 13 bases. The CDR3 sequence is 15 residues long. CDR1 is LGHDT and CDR2 is YNNKEL in the germline V gene (reference sequence). CDR3 nucleotide sequence: TGTGCCAGCAGCCATCAGGAGGCAGCAAATTCACCCCTCCACTTT. The encoded protein is CASSHQEAANSPLHF.

This clone was observed once. This chain joins TRBV11-2 and TRBJ1-2, with 9 bases that match TRBD1. The CDR3 runs to 15 residues. CDR1 is SGHAT and CDR2 is FQNNGV in the germline V gene. The ends lost 5 bases at V and 2 bases at J; junction bases unmatched: 6. CDR3 coding DNA: TGTGCCAGCAGCCTCACAGGGGGCTCAAACTATGGCTACACCTTC. It is translated as CASSLTGGSNYGYTF.

A single count supports this clone. The chain carries TRBV3-1 (or the pseudogene TRBV3-2) and TRBJ1-1, with 7 bases identical to TRBD1. V lost 4 bases and J lost 3; bases outside the gene matches: 8. Germline V gives CDR1 LGHDT, CDR2 YNNKEL (reference sequence). The CDR3 is 15 amino acids. Here the CDR3 reads CASSRQGVIYTEAFF. The CDR3 DNA is TGTGCCAGCAGCCGGCAGGGGGTCATTTACACTGAAGCTTTCTTT.

CDR3 protein: CASSVGGGVSDTQYF. CDR3 nucleotide sequence: TGTGCCAGCAGCGTAGGAGGGGGGGTTTCCGATACGCAGTATTTT. The chain combines TRBV9 with TRBJ2-3; possibly TRBD2 for D (7 bases). The germline gives CDR1 SGDLS, CDR2 YYNGEE. V lost 0 bases and J lost 6, with 14 bases in between. CDR3 size: 15 residues.

J is TRBJ1-6 and V is TRBV6-2 or TRBV6-3; no clear D gene. Trimming removed 2 bases at V and 6 bases at J, with 23 bases between. From germline, CDR1 is MNHEY and CDR2 SVGEGT. This CDR3 contains 19 residues. CDR3 bases: TGTGCCAGCAGTTACAGCGGGGTCGGATTAATGGCCGTTAATTCACCCCTCCACTTT. It translates to CASSYSGVGLMAVNSPLHF.